Shown below are 10 T cell receptor beta chains from a single sample sequenced in a study of regulatory T cells in long-lasting Graves disease. Sequencing libraries for TCR beta were prepared with iRepertoire HTBI primers and Arm-PCR of CDR3 regions. TCRdb re-derived calls from the multiplex PCR reads in MiXCR, one entry per CDR3 protein. The table shows some 500,000 distinct CDR3 sequences, with roughly 14% occurring only once. Stated time point: newly diagnosed GD, antithyroid drugs for less than 3 months. Construction of the TCR library relied on RNA isolated from PBMCs. These data were also reused for a study on T cells in Graves' hyperthyroidism and ophthalmopathy.

The sequences come from peripheral blood mononuclear cells (PBMCs), collected at new diagnosis, from a patient treated with antithyroid drugs. The receptor set was obtained from a man under 40 with Graves disease.

This clonotype was counted many times. The rearrangement uses TRBV12-3 or TRBV12-4 and TRBJ2-2; 10 bases agree with TRBD1. V trimming: 3 bases; J trimming: 6 bases; junction bases outside the gene matches: 7. The CDR3 covers 16 residues. The CDR3 DNA follows: TGTGCCAGCAGTTTGACAGGGGGCTTCCACCCCGGGGAGCTGTTTTTT. Its protein is CASSLTGGFHPGELFF.

V and J are TRBV5-1 and TRBJ1-1, with 9 bases fitting TRBD1. Trimming cost V 6 bases and J 0 bases; bases outside gene matches: 3. Germline assignment: CDR1 SGHRS and CDR2 YFSETQ. This CDR3 contains 14 residues. The CDR3 loop reads CASKTGGMNTEAFF. The DNA for the CDR3 is TGCGCCAGCAAGACAGGGGGAATGAACACTGAAGCTTTCTTT. Together with reference TRBV5-1 and TRBJ1-1, the CDR3 gives the full variable domain: KAGVTQTPRYLIKTRGQQVTLSCSPISGHRSVSWYQQTPGQGLQFLFEYFSETQRNKGNFPGRFSGRQFSNSRSEMNVSTLELGDSALYLCASKTGGMNTEAFFGQGTRLTVV.

This clonotype was seen only a few times. The chain carries TRBV10-3 and TRBJ1-2; weak D call: TRBD1 (5 bases). With 3 bases removed from V and 7 bases from J, the gap between germline ends came to 9 bases. The germline V gene has CDR1 ENHRY and CDR2 SYGVKD. CDR3 size: 12 residues. CDR3 sequence (DNA): TGTGCCATCAGTGACAGGGCAGGTGGCTACACCTTC. Protein sequence: CAISDRAGGYTF.

A few counts support this clonotype. This rearrangement joins TRBV11-2 to TRBJ2-4; possible D gene TRBD1, 6 bases. The V end lost 5 bases, the J end lost 6 bases, and 8 bases lay between the germline ends. The CDR3 sequence is 12 residues long. From germline, CDR1 is SGHAT and CDR2 FQNNGV. The CDR3 protein is CASSQQGNIQYF. In DNA, the CDR3 is TGTGCCAGCAGCCAACAGGGAAACATTCAGTACTTC.

This clonotype was picked up a small number of times. A read error may be the cause here, since a much bigger clone is one base away. The chain combines TRBV2 with TRBJ2-1; TRBD1 matches 7 bases. The J call may be wrong; the DNA end is better matched by TRBJ2-5. The length of the CDR3 is 17 residues. Per the germline V gene, CDR1 is SNHLY and CDR2 is FYNNEI. The CDR3 DNA reads as TGTGCCAGCAGCGGGACAGCGATAGTGCCTCATCAAGGGACCCAGTACTTC. Amino acids: CASSGTAIVPHQGTQYF.

The chain carries TRBV20-1 and TRBJ1-2; TRBD1 matches at 7 bases. From germline, CDR1 is DFQATT and CDR2 SNEGSKA (reference sequence). The CDR3 is made up of 14 amino acids. Trimming took 1 base from V and 7 from J; bases not matched to a gene: 9. In nucleotides, the CDR3 is TGCAGTGCTAGAGCTAACAGGGGCTTGGGTGGCTACACCTTC. As protein: CSARANRGLGGYTF.

The table lists this clonotype with a few counts. This rearrangement joins TRBV29-1 to TRBJ2-7, with D hard to call. Germline CDR1 and CDR2: SQVTM and ANQGSEA. V lost 7 bases, J lost 0 bases, and 16 bases lay in between. The CDR3 length is 14 residues. The CDR3 region has the DNA TGCAGCGCTGTTGGTACCAGCAGCTCCTACGAGCAGTACTTC. Its translation: CSAVGTSSSYEQYF.

This clonotype was observed at least ten times. The chain employs TRBV6-2 or TRBV6-3 and TRBJ2-2; D perhaps matches TRBD2 (6 bases). V was shortened by 6 bases and J by 15 bases, with 20 bases between the two germline ends. CDR1 and CDR2 from the germline V gene are MNHEY and SVGEGT. This CDR3 has 13 amino acids. CDR3 region: CASRGSGLGSVFF. The CDR3 DNA reads as TGTGCCAGCAGGGGTTCGGGACTGGGGTCGGTGTTTTTT.

This clonotype came up a few times. The V call is TRBV10-3, the J call TRBJ2-1; no definite D call. CDR3 length: 13 amino acids. Trimming stripped 4 bases from V and 10 bases from J, with 14 bases between. Per the germline V gene, CDR1 is ENHRY and CDR2 is SYGVKD. CDR3 protein: CAISVYPPEEQFF. The DNA for the CDR3 is TGTGCCATCAGTGTTTACCCCCCTGAGGAGCAGTTCTTC.

A remark on this clonotype: This may stem from a read error, because a much larger clone lies one nucleotide away. The chain joins TRBV29-1 to TRBJ2-2; possibly TRBD1 or TRBD2 for D (5 bases each). The CDR3 consists of 15 residues. The germline V gene has CDR1 SQVTM and CDR2 ANQGSEA. The CDR3 bases are TGCAGCGTAAACGAGGGGTCGGATGGCACCGGGGATCTGTTTTTT. Translating it yields CSVNEGSDGTGDLFF.